The 13 T cell receptor beta chains below come from one sample, sequenced in a study of T cells in localized non-small cell lung cancer. Assay used: immunoSEQ multiplex PCR; TCRdb lists only in-frame clones, some missing. The sample includes around 31,000 clones, roughly nine tenths of them seen just once. The material sequenced was peripheral blood, taken before any cancer treatment. Receptors were obtained from a woman aged 35-70 years with stage I lung adenocarcinoma.

The chain recombines TRBV28 with TRBJ1-2, with D unclear. Trimming pared 6 bases from V and 2 bases from J, leaving 7 bases between. This CDR3 region has 12 residues. Per germline, CDR1 MDHEN and CDR2 SYDVKM. The CDR3 is CASRPGNYGYTF. The CDR3 nucleotides are TGTGCCAGCAGGCCGGGAAACTATGGCTACACCTTC.

The J gene is TRBJ2-2, the V gene TRBV19, with D possibly being TRBD2 (6 bases). The V end lost 6 bases, the J end lost 1 base, and 12 bases lay between the germline ends. This CDR3 has 15 residues. Germline V gene data show CDR1 as LNHDA and CDR2 as SQIVND (reference sequence). The DNA of the CDR3 is TGTGCCAGTAGGGGAGCAGCGGGGAACACCGGGGAGCTGTTTTTT. Residues: CASRGAAGNTGELFF.

The rearrangement uses TRBV7-7 and TRBJ2-3, with TRBD1 matching over 8 bases. The CDR3 is 14 residues long. V lost 3 bases and J lost 1; bases outside the gene matches: 0. Germline values: CDR1 SSHAT, CDR2 FNYEAQ (reference sequence). CDR3: CASSLTGGTDTQYF. In DNA form, the CDR3 reads TGTGCCAGCAGCTTGACAGGGGGCACAGATACGCAGTATTTT.

The rearrangement uses TRBV7-8 and TRBJ2-7; 7 positions match TRBD1. Germline-derived CDR1 and CDR2 are SGHVS and FQNEAQ. The CDR3 totals 14 residues. Trimming cost V 5 bases and J 2 bases; bases outside gene matches: 6. Written as DNA, the CDR3 is TGTGCCAGCAGCGGACGAGGGACAGCCTACGAGCAGTACTTC. Translating it yields CASSGRGTAYEQYF.

The chain joins TRBV6-1 to TRBJ1-1, with D maybe TRBD1 (5 bases). The CDR3 covers 13 residues. Germline V CDR1 and CDR2: MNHNS, SASEGT. V gave up 8 bases and J gave up 1 base, with 11 bases separating them. In DNA form, the CDR3 reads TGTGCCAGCGGGCTAGGGGAGAACACTGAAGCTTTCTTT. It translates to CASGLGENTEAFF.

Details on this clone: Distinct nucleotide sequences in the sample also encode this CDR3. This chain uses TRBV11-2 with TRBJ1-1; D unclear. Germline V gives CDR1 SGHAT, CDR2 FQNNGV. The CDR3 consists of 14 residues. V lost 0 bases and J 6 bases, leaving 11 bases between the germline ends. The CDR3 protein is CASSLDHNYAEAFF. CDR3 coding DNA: TGTGCCAGCAGCTTAGACCACAACTACGCTGAAGCTTTCTTT.

In this sample, this clone turned up a few times. V is TRBV7-8 and J is TRBJ2-1; TRBD1 agrees at 7 bases. V gave up 2 bases and J gave up 8 bases; unmatched junction bases: 6. Germline V gene lookup returns CDR1 SGHVS and CDR2 FQNEAQ. The CDR3 spans 14 residues. CDR3: CASSLQQGNDEQFF. Here the CDR3 DNA reads TGTGCCAGCAGCTTACAACAGGGGAACGATGAGCAGTTCTTC.

CDR3 residues: CASRPILAGANTGELFF. DNA for the CDR3: TGTGCCAGCAGGCCGATTCTAGCGGGGGCGAACACCGGGGAGCTGTTTTTT. This sequence joins TRBV13 and TRBJ2-2; TRBD2 agrees at 10 bases. V lost 6 bases and J lost 0; bases outside the gene matches: 7. The CDR3 has 17 amino acids. Germline V gene sequence: CDR1 PRHDT, CDR2 FYEKMQ (reference sequence). The complete variable domain, with remaining parts taken from reference TRBV13 and TRBJ2-2, reads AAGVIQSPRHLIKEKRETATLKCYPIPRHDTVYWYQQGPGQDPQFLISFYEKMQSDKGSIPDRFSAQQFSDYHSELNMSSLELGDSALYFCASRPILAGANTGELFFGEGSRLTVL.

The rearrangement links TRBV25-1 to TRBJ1-1, with TRBD1 as a possible D gene (6 bases). Germline V gives CDR1 MGHDK, CDR2 SYGVNS. The CDR3 spans 14 residues. The V end was cut by 8 bases, the J end by 4 bases, with 17 bases between. CDR3 region: CASGKQGLGTEAFF. Here the CDR3 DNA reads TGTGCCAGCGGGAAACAGGGACTGGGCACTGAAGCTTTCTTT.

The chain couples TRBV7-2 to TRBJ2-7; no clear D. Germline V gene data show CDR1 as SGHTA and CDR2 as FQGNSA. The CDR3 extends over 14 amino acids. For the CDR3, the DNA is TGTGGATCGCACCAGCCCGGCCTCGATTACGAGCAGTACTTC. Its translation is CGSHQPGLDYEQYF.

CDR3: CASSLDSTGSSYEQYF. The CDR3 nucleotides read TGTGCCAGCAGCCTCGACTCGACAGGGAGCTCCTACGAGCAGTACTTC. V and J are TRBV4-2 and TRBJ2-7; 7 bases are shared with TRBD1. Germline V gene sequence: CDR1 LGHNA, CDR2 YNFKEQ. The length of the CDR3 is 16 residues. J lost 0 bases, V lost 4 bases, and 9 bases had no gene match.

The CDR3 bases are TGCGCCAGCAGCCAAGGTTTCAGATTACAAGAGACCCAGTACTTC. Protein product: CASSQGFRLQETQYF. The chain is built from TRBV4-1 and TRBJ2-5; D remains ambiguous. Trimming left V 1 base short and J 2 bases short, with 11 bases between. The CDR3 runs 15 residues. The germline V gene encodes CDR1 MGHRA and CDR2 YSYEKL.

The chain uses TRBV5-4 and TRBJ1-2; D may be TRBD1 (5 bases). CDR1 is SGHNT and CDR2 is YYREEE in the germline V gene (reference sequence). This CDR3 is 15 amino acids long. Trimming took off 0 bases at V and 8 bases at J, with 17 bases between the two ends. The CDR3 nucleotides are TGTGCCAGCAGCTTGGAGGGGAGGTTGTACCGAGGCTACACCTTC. As protein: CASSLEGRLYRGYTF.